A selection of T cell receptor beta chains follows, all from one sample in a study of Ad26.COV2.S vaccination and SARS-CoV-2 variants. Produced via immunoSEQ multiplex PCR; TCRdb's table is partial and in-frame only. Of about 350,000 clones listed, roughly 94% are singletons. The sample was peripheral blood, taken after recovery from COVID-19. The receptors originated from a human donor who had recovered from COVID-19. The CDR3 runs from the conserved cysteine through the conserved F or W. D genes are given only for firm matches. The size of a clone is reported for some rows only, either as once, few or many, or as a class for expanded clones.

length,size,V,D,J,CDR3,DNA
15,-,TRBV7-9,TRBD1,TRBJ1-2,CASSLQTGGPYGYTF,TGTGCCAGCAGCTTACAGACAGGGGGCCCCTATGGCTACACCTTC
14,-,TRBV9,-,TRBJ2-3,CASSVEVASSTQYF,TGTGCCAGCAGCGTAGAGGTGGCAAGCTCTACGCAGTATTTT
16,-,TRBV15,-,TRBJ2-2,CATSREWGERTGELFF,TGTGCCACCAGCAGAGAGTGGGGGGAGCGCACCGGGGAGCTGTTTTTT
11,-,TRBV27,-,TRBJ2-3,CASMGLDTQYF,TGTGCCAGCATGGGGTTAGATACGCAGTATTTT
14,-,TRBV7-2,-,TRBJ2-3,CASRWAGYTDTQYF,TGTGCCAGCCGGTGGGCGGGATACACAGATACGCAGTATTTT
14,-,TRBV2,TRBD1,TRBJ1-1,CASSVQGAHTEAFF,TGTGCCAGCAGTGTACAGGGGGCGCACACTGAAGCTTTCTTT
12,-,TRBV13,-,TRBJ2-5,CASSLGETAQYF,TGTGCCAGCAGCTTAGGGGAGACAGCCCAGTACTTC
15,-,TRBV19,TRBD1,TRBJ1-2,CASSARGTGPGVYTF,TGTGCCAGTAGTGCCCGAGGGACAGGACCCGGGGTCTACACCTTC
14,-,TRBV2,-,TRBJ2-3,CASRVNGLELTQYF,TGTGCCAGCAGGGTTAATGGCCTCGAGCTTACGCAGTATTTT
19,-,TRBV14,-,TRBJ2-2,CASSQAALGGGDSTGELFF,TGTGCCAGCAGCCAAGCGGCTCTAGGAGGGGGCGATAGCACCGGGGAGCTGTTTTTT
15,-,TRBV6-5,TRBD1,TRBJ1-1,CASSVYRDRNTEAFF,TGTGCCAGCAGCGTTTACCGGGACAGGAACACTGAAGCTTTCTTT
14,-,TRBV7-7,TRBD1,TRBJ1-2,CASSGDRGPPGYTF,TGTGCTAGCAGCGGGGACAGGGGGCCCCCTGGCTACACCTTC
15,-,TRBV11-3,TRBD2,TRBJ2-1,CASSAGRGAYNEQFF,TGTGCCAGCAGCGCGGGGCGGGGGGCCTACAATGAGCAGTTCTTC
14,-,TRBV2,-,TRBJ1-4,CASSESAARWELFF,TGTGCCAGCAGTGAATCGGCTGCTCGGTGGGAACTGTTTTTT
15,-,TRBV5-1,-,TRBJ2-1,CASSFGTSVYNEQFF,TGCGCCAGCAGCTTCGGGACTTCAGTTTACAATGAGCAGTTCTTC
13,-,TRBV4-1,-,TRBJ1-1,CASSQRGNTEAFF,TGCGCCAGCAGCCAAAGGGGGAACACTGAAGCTTTCTTT
15,-,TRBV5-1,TRBD2,TRBJ2-1,CASSPGGRSYNEQFF,TGCGCCAGCAGTCCGGGGGGGCGGTCCTACAATGAGCAGTTCTTC
12,-,TRBV2,-,TRBJ2-7,CASGLSSYEQYF,TGTGCCAGCGGACTATCCTCCTACGAGCAGTACTTC
17,-,TRBV6-2/TRBV6-3,TRBD1,TRBJ2-5,CASSYRQGVPGQETQYF,TGTGCCAGCAGTTACCGACAGGGGGTCCCGGGTCAAGAGACCCAGTACTTC
16,-,TRBV10-3,-,TRBJ2-5,CAISESLGRTQETQYF,TGTGCCATCAGTGAAAGTTTGGGACGAACCCAAGAGACCCAGTACTTC
14,-,TRBV18,-,TRBJ2-7,CASSPMRISYEQYF,TGTGCCAGCTCACCAATGAGGATCTCCTACGAGCAGTACTTC
12,-,TRBV11-3,-,TRBJ2-4,CASSVGENIQYF,TGTGCCAGCAGCGTGGGGGAAAACATTCAGTACTTC
13,-,TRBV12-3/TRBV12-4,TRBD1,TRBJ2-7,CASSTGQGFEQYF,TGTGCCAGCAGTACGGGACAGGGATTCGAGCAGTACTTC
18,-,TRBV7-8,-,TRBJ2-2,CASSLYGREYPNTGELFF,TGTGCCAGCAGCTTATACGGCAGGGAGTACCCGAACACCGGGGAGCTGTTTTTT
14,-,TRBV27,-,TRBJ1-5,CASSFKRFHQPQHF,TGTGCCAGCAGTTTTAAGAGATTCCATCAGCCCCAGCATTTT
13,-,TRBV6-5,-,TRBJ1-5,CASLQSGNQPQHF,TGTGCCAGCTTACAGTCCGGCAATCAGCCCCAGCATTTT
16,-,TRBV6-1,-,TRBJ1-5,CASSATTAYSNQPQHF,TGTGCCAGCAGTGCGACGACAGCGTATAGCAATCAGCCCCAGCATTTT
19,-,TRBV6-2/TRBV6-3,TRBD1,TRBJ1-6,CASSSPGQPTVSYNSPLHF,TGTGCCAGCAGTTCCCCGGGACAGCCGACCGTCTCCTATAATTCACCCCTCCACTTT
20,-,TRBV5-4,TRBD1,TRBJ1-3,CASSARLGLGRDRAGNTIYF,TGTGCCAGCAGCGCTCGGTTGGGACTTGGGCGGGACAGAGCTGGAAACACCATATATTTT
14,few,TRBV10-3,TRBD1,TRBJ1-2,CAISNPGQGDGYTF,TGTGCCATCAGTAACCCGGGACAGGGTGATGGCTACACCTTC
18,-,TRBV5-5,TRBD1,TRBJ1-4,CASSATGTGHTPSEKLFF,TGTGCCAGCAGCGCGACCGGGACAGGCCACACACCCAGCGAAAAACTGTTTTTT
16,-,TRBV5-1,TRBD1,TRBJ1-1,CASSLGQGIGYTEAFF,TGCGCCAGCAGCCTAGGACAGGGGATAGGGTACACTGAAGCTTTCTTT
15,-,TRBV13,-,TRBJ2-7,CASSPRYRENDEQYF,TGTGCCAGCAGCCCCCGATACAGGGAAAACGACGAGCAGTACTTC
14,few,TRBV10-1,TRBD2,TRBJ2-1,CASSRTSGGNEQFF,TGCGCCAGCAGTCGGACTAGCGGGGGGAATGAGCAGTTCTTC
18,-,TRBV4-1,-,TRBJ1-4,CASSLGTVAAKSNEKLFF,TGCGCCAGCAGCCTAGGGACGGTCGCCGCCAAATCGAATGAAAAACTGTTTTTT
16,many,TRBV13,-,TRBJ1-2,CASSPPSEAGNYGYTF,TGTGCCAGCAGCCCCCCCTCGGAGGCGGGGAACTATGGCTACACCTTC
17,-,TRBV9,-,TRBJ2-6,CASSGPLGGFGANVLTF,TGTGCCAGCAGCGGACCTTTAGGGGGGTTTGGGGCCAACGTCCTGACTTTC
13,-,TRBV9,-,TRBJ1-6,CASSVGPNSPLHF,TGTGCCAGCAGCGTGGGCCCGAATTCACCCCTCCACTTT
16,-,TRBV5-4,TRBD2,TRBJ2-7,CASSKAVGGEDYEQYF,TGTGCCAGCAGCAAGGCGGTCGGGGGGGAGGACTACGAGCAGTACTTC
14,-,TRBV5-6,-,TRBJ1-4,CASSSGRLNEKLFF,TGTGCCAGCAGCTCGGGACGGCTTAATGAAAAACTGTTTTTT
15,-,TRBV5-1,-,TRBJ1-1,CASSLATQGRSEAFF,TGCGCCAGCAGCTTGGCCACACAGGGAAGGAGTGAAGCTTTCTTT
13,-,TRBV5-5,-,TRBJ2-7,CASSLPGWYEQYF,TGTGCCAGCAGCTTGCCAGGGTGGTACGAGCAGTACTTC
12,-,TRBV19,-,TRBJ1-2,CATYQGGGGYTF,TGTGCCACCTACCAGGGAGGTGGTGGCTACACCTTC
14,-,TRBV11-2,-,TRBJ2-5,CASSLAAALETQYF,TGTGCCAGCAGCTTAGCCGCCGCCTTGGAGACCCAGTACTTC
12,-,TRBV13,-,TRBJ2-3,CASSFGGDTQYF,TGTGCCAGCAGCTTTGGGGGAGATACGCAGTATTTT
15,-,TRBV6-6,-,TRBJ1-4,CASTTGQGTGEKLFF,TGTGCCAGCACGACGGGTCAGGGGACTGGTGAAAAACTGTTTTTT
13,-,TRBV7-2,TRBD1,TRBJ2-7,CASSPGTGREQYF,TGTGCCAGCAGCCCCGGGACAGGGCGCGAGCAGTACTTC
18,-,TRBV7-6,-,TRBJ2-2,CASSSDLQFHDSPGELFF,TGTGCCAGCAGCTCCGACCTTCAGTTTCACGATTCTCCCGGGGAGCTGTTTTTT
15,-,TRBV5-1,-,TRBJ1-1,CASSLVGEIGTEAFF,TGCGCCAGCAGCTTGGTTGGGGAGATTGGCACTGAAGCTTTCTTT
12,-,TRBV19,-,TRBJ2-3,CASRSGTDTQYF,TGTGCCAGTAGATCCGGCACAGATACGCAGTATTTT
12,-,TRBV6-5,-,TRBJ1-2,CAIRDPPRGYTF,TGTGCCATCCGGGACCCGCCGCGTGGCTACACCTTC
17,-,TRBV5-6,TRBD2,TRBJ2-2,CASSWRGPRGGHGELFF,TGTGCCAGCAGCTGGCGGGGACCTCGGGGGGGTCACGGGGAGCTGTTTTTT